This T cell receptor (beta chain) was retrieved from a study of T cell clonotyping in hematopoietic cell transplantation. CDR1 SGHAT and CDR2 FQNNGV come from the germline V gene. CDR3 length equals 13 residues. With 5 bases removed from V and 6 bases from J, the gap between germline ends came to 12 bases. Time point reported: recipient sample about 28 days before transplant, after cytoreduction. Generated by immunoSEQ multiplex PCR, the TCRdb table keeps only in-frame clones and is missing some. Here the sample spans tens of thousands of clones, around 84% being singletons. The clonotype was recovered from a man in his sixties with myelodysplastic syndrome. Some clones in this sample may be carry-over from other donors' samples. The material was peripheral blood mononuclear cells, obtained before stem cell transplant. This sequence joins TRBV11-2 and TRBJ2-3, with D uncertain. The CDR3 DNA reads TGTGCCAGCAGCCCGCATAAGGAGGATACGCAGTATTTT. Translated: CASSPHKEDTQYF.